The following is a T cell receptor (beta chain) sequence with its context. This sample is drawn from a study of blood T cell repertoires in COVID-19. Study as a whole: Spain, Italy and the United States supplied samples that represented acute and convalescent COVID-19.

From germline, CDR1 is SGHAT and CDR2 FQNNGV. The J segment lost 4 bases and the V segment lost 7 bases, leaving 7 bases of the junction unmatched. The CDR3 loop spans 14 amino acids. The table came from immunoSEQ multiplex PCR; TCRdb's copy has only in-frame clones and leaves some out. The sample records about 150,000 clones, approximately 90% being singletons. V gene TRBV11-2 combines with J gene TRBJ2-1; 7 nucleotides match TRBD1. The sequence came from a woman between 65 and 79 years old with acute or convalescent COVID-19. Sequencing used peripheral blood. The DNA of the CDR3 is TGTGCCAGCACCCAGGGACAGCAATACAATGAGCAGTTCTTC. Translation: CASTQGQQYNEQFF.